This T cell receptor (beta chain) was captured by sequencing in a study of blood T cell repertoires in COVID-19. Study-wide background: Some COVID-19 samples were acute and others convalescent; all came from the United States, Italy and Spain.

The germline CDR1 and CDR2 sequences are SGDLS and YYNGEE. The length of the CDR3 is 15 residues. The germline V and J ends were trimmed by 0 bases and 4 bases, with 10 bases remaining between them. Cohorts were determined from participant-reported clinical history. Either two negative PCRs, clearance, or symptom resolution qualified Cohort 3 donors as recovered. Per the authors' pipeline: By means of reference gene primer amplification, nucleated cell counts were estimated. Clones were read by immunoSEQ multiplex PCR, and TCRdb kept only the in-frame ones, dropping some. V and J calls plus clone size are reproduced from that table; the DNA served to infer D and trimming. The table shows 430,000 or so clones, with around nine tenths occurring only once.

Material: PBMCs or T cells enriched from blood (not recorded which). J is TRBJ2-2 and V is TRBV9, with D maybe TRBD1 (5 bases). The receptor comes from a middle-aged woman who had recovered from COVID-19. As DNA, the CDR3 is TGTGCCAGCAGCGTAGCTGCAAGGGGCACCGGGGAGCTGTTTTTT. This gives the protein CASSVAARGTGELFF.